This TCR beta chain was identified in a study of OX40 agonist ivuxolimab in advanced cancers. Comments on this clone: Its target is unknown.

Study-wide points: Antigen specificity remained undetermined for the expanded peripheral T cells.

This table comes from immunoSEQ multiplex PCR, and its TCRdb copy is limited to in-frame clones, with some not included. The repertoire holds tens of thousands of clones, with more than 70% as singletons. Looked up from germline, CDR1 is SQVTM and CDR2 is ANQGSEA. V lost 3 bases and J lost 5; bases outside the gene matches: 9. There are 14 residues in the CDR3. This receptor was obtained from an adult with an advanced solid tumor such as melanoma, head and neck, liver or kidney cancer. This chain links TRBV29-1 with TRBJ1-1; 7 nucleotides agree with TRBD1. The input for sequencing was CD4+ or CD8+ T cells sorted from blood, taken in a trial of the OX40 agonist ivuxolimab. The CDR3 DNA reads TGCAGCGTTGAGGAAGTGGAGGGGGCGACTGAAGCTTTCTTT. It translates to CSVEEVEGATEAFF.